This T cell receptor (beta chain) originates from a study of PD-L1 blockade in urothelial cancer. Study in general: At some point between 2014 and 2016 therapy began: atezolizumab 1,200 mg intravenously every 3 weeks. Blood was tested 3 weeks (second dose) and 6 weeks into treatment.

Study observations and caveats: Below-median pretreatment blood TCR clonality was a predictor of better survival.

Sequencing was performed with immunoSEQ multiplex PCR; in TCRdb, only in-frame clones are kept and a portion is missing. Here the sample spans about 100,000 clones, about 85% being singletons. On this clone itself: The antigen is not known.

V was clipped by 7 bases and J by 7 bases; unmatched bases: 7. The CDR3 extends over 14 amino acids. The germline V gene has CDR1 MNHNS and CDR2 SASEGT. The sequence was obtained from a man aged 45 to 65 with urothelial cancer. The rearrangement uses TRBV6-1 and TRBJ2-2; 9 nucleotides match TRBD1. The sample in question was PBMCs, obtained around atezolizumab (anti-PD-L1) treatment. This chain's CDR3 is CASNRDRVGGELFF. The CDR3 nucleotides read TGTGCCAGCAACCGGGACAGGGTAGGCGGGGAGCTGTTTTTT.